This TCR beta chain was sequenced for a study of blood T cell repertoires in COVID-19. Using immunoSEQ multiplex PCR, the repertoire was profiled, and TCRdb retains in-frame clones only, with some absent. The sample includes a few hundred thousand clones, just under 90% of them seen just once. V was clipped by 5 bases and J by 2 bases; unmatched bases: 8. The germline V gene has CDR1 MDHEN and CDR2 SYDVKM. The CDR3 spans 15 residues. V usage is TRBV28 and J usage is TRBJ1-1; 7 bases fit TRBD1. This receptor was taken from a woman aged 45-60 years who had recovered from COVID-19. Material: PBMCs or T cells enriched from blood (not recorded which). The CDR3 region has the DNA TGTGCCAGCAGTCTACTAGACAGGGACAACACTGAAGCTTTCTTT. Encoded protein: CASSLLDRDNTEAFF.